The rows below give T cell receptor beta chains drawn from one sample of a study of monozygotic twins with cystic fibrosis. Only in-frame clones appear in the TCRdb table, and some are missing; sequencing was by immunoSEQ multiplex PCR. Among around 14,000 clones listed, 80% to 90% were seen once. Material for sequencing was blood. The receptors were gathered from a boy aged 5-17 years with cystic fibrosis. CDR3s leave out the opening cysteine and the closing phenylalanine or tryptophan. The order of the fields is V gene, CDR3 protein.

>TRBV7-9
ASMETALADTQY
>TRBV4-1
ASSQVQAGYTEAF
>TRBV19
ASGGVDEQY
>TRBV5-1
ASSPGRPHTYEQY
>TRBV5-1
ASKNAPGAMTEAF
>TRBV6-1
ASSAGGSNHEQF
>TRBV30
AWMQGATGELF
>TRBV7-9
ASSLVDSPYGYT
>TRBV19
ASSIGGAEAF
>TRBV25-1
ASSEWSDTQY
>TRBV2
ASSEEGVTEQY
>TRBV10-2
ASSDPGLAETQY
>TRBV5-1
ASSQRSGDTQY
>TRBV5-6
ASSSRTGLYGYT
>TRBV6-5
ASSYGRGLSYGYT
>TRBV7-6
ASSGHRATNEKLF
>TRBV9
ASSREGGASTEAF
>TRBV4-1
ASSQYESSGTEAF
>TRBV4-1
ASSQGSMNTEAF
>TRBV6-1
ASSGAGGFSGNTIY
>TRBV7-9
ASSQVQGRIGYT
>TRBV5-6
ASSLNRVDIQY
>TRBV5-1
ASSSTGLNTEAF
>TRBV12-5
ASGFSGGEQY
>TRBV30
ALHRGSSYNEQF
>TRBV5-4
ASSLAQGPSYNEQF
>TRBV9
ASSPRNGQGAYEQY
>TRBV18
ASSRPPPGQGRNTQY
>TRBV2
ASRELAGHKNQPQH
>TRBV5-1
ASSKVGAGAPDTQY
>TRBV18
ASSHGTGRETQY
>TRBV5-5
ASSLVTGDTEAF
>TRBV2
ASTDEWNTEAF
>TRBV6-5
ASSYYGAGGMGEQY
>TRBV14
ASSQEREKLF
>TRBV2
ASRGGVLTETQY
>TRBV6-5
ASSRSRANTGELF